This is a list of T cell receptor beta chains from one sample in a study of T cell changes during pregnancy in multiple sclerosis. The table came from immunoSEQ multiplex PCR; TCRdb's copy has only in-frame clones and leaves some out. The repertoire holds about 67,000 clones, with approximately 92% as singletons. This specimen was peripheral blood, taken in the second trimester of pregnancy. These TCRs come from a female donor in good health, enrolled as a control in a pregnancy study. Both conserved end residues are trimmed from each CDR3. A D gene is named only where the DNA matches it firmly.

len	v_gene	j_gene	d_gene	CDR3aa
13	TRBV5-1	TRBJ1-2	TRBD1	ASSSRQGSHYGYT
13	TRBV19	TRBJ2-7	TRBD2	ASSSGLAGGYEQY
13	TRBV2	TRBJ2-1	TRBD2	ASSELAGGINEQF
14	TRBV21-1	TRBJ2-1	.	ASSRLGEDDYNEQF
13	TRBV15	TRBJ2-2	TRBD2	ATSPTSGGAGELF
13	TRBV7-2	TRBJ1-5	.	ASSLVWGPNQPQH
11	TRBV4-1	TRBJ2-5	.	ASSQTAGETQY
10	TRBV19	TRBJ1-1	.	ASSGGNTEAF
14	TRBV9	TRBJ2-1	TRBD2	ASSESNRGAYNEQF
11	TRBV30	TRBJ1-1	TRBD1	AWSDLTGGEAF
12	TRBV28	TRBJ1-5	.	ASSLPLGGQPQH
11	TRBV18	TRBJ1-2	.	ASSPQENYGYT
14	TRBV7-2	TRBJ2-1	TRBD2	ASSLGAGGHFNEQF
11	TRBV7-9	TRBJ2-1	.	ASSRELGNEQF
12	TRBV4-2	TRBJ2-1	TRBD2	ASSPGGAINEQF
16	TRBV4-2	TRBJ1-1	TRBD1	ASSQAGTAKSMNTEAF
11	TRBV19	TRBJ1-2	TRBD1	ASSARTGYGYT
11	TRBV25-1	TRBJ1-2	.	ASSEQGGYGYT
15	TRBV5-6	TRBJ2-5	TRBD1	ASSLEAYPGGWETQY
12	TRBV2	TRBJ1-2	.	ASSESGPNYGYT
13	TRBV11-3	TRBJ2-7	TRBD2	ASSLSGGGSYEQY
9	TRBV20-1	TRBJ1-2	.	SAQGLGGYT
11	TRBV18	TRBJ1-1	.	ASSQGQAAEAF
10	TRBV13	TRBJ2-7	TRBD2	ASSQGLAGKY
12	TRBV15	TRBJ1-1	TRBD1	ATSSGQGETEAF
12	TRBV7-8	TRBJ1-5	.	ASTFDSYNQPQH
15	TRBV7-2	TRBJ2-3	TRBD2	ASSSGVSAGGSDTQY
11	TRBV6-4	TRBJ2-3	TRBD2	ASSGGSTDTQY
14	TRBV4-2	TRBJ2-1	.	ASSQEEFRDYNEQF
14	TRBV6-6	TRBJ1-1	TRBD1	ASSYHVQGARTEAF
10	TRBV6-6	TRBJ2-7	.	ASSYVQPNQY
12	TRBV28	TRBJ1-1	.	ASSLLQINTEAF
12	TRBV10-3	TRBJ1-4	TRBD1	AISAGTVNEKLF
13	TRBV7-9	TRBJ1-2	TRBD1	ASSSTRTGDYGYT
12	TRBV7-9	TRBJ2-1	TRBD2	ASSLGLAGALQF
10	TRBV18	TRBJ2-1	.	ASSPRGGEQF
11	TRBV15	TRBJ2-7	TRBD1	ATSRTGFGEQY
17	TRBV19	TRBJ1-1	TRBD1	ASSIRCWRQGSSGTEAF
11	TRBV19	TRBJ2-1	TRBD2	ASSIVAGNEQF
15	TRBV7-8	TRBJ2-2	TRBD2	ASSLAHGRGYTGELF
13	TRBV10-3	TRBJ2-7	.	AISPVAGDGYEQY
13	TRBV28	TRBJ1-2	TRBD1	ASSEEGQVHYGYT
11	TRBV12-5	TRBJ1-2	TRBD1	ASAKDRNYGYT